The present TCR beta chain was sequenced within a study of cytomegalovirus exposure and HLA in healthy donors. As for this clone: Its antigen is unknown.

Per germline, CDR1 MNHEY and CDR2 SMNVEV (reference sequence). Trimming removed 0 bases from V and 4 bases from J, with 15 bases in between. This CDR3 contains 16 residues. The method was immunoSEQ multiplex PCR; TCRdb's version includes in-frame clones alone and lacks a portion of them. Seen here are around 150,000 clones, more than 75% observed once, and the top ten hold 2.5% to 3.5%. Study-level points and caveats: The tendency of first-cohort TCR clusters to co-occur in the roughly 130 validation repertoires was the finding of a later analysis. While the bulk of TCR sequences proved rare, some public TCRs turned up in many donors.

The receptor was isolated from a man aged 18 to 30 in good health and CMV-seronegative. Material: PBMCs. V usage is TRBV27 and J usage is TRBJ1-1; D gene ambiguous. The CDR3 nucleotides are TGTGCCAGCAGTTTATCTTACCCCGGTACGGGCACTGAAGCTTTCTTT. It codes for CASSLSYPGTGTEAFF.